Sequencing of this T cell receptor (beta chain) was carried out in a study of blood T cell repertoires in COVID-19. The repertoire was sequenced with immunoSEQ multiplex PCR; TCRdb's copy has only in-frame clones and lacks some. The table records 300,000 or so clones, 65% to 85% of them present only once. Germline V CDR1 and CDR2: LNHDA, SQIVND (reference sequence). The CDR3 runs to 13 residues. The V gene lost 4 bases and the J gene lost 7 bases, with 10 bases spanning the gap. The V gene is TRBV19, the J gene TRBJ2-2, with D tentatively TRBD2 (6 bases). This receptor was identified in a woman in her 50s with acute or convalescent COVID-19. The specimen sequenced was peripheral blood. This CDR3 reads CASSRDSYGELFF. The CDR3 DNA follows: TGTGCCAGTAGTAGGGACTCCTACGGGGAGCTGTTTTTT.